These 12 T cell receptor beta chains originate from one sample sequenced in a study of blood T cell repertoires in COVID-19. The data were produced by immunoSEQ multiplex PCR, yet TCRdb's version contains in-frame clones alone and is incomplete. Of approximately 160,000 clones listed, 80% to 90% are singletons. The sequencing input was PBMCs or T cells enriched from blood (not recorded which). These receptors were obtained from a man in his fifties or sixties who had recovered from COVID-19.

The rearrangement uses TRBV28 and TRBJ1-5; a weak D match, TRBD1 (5 bases). V gave up 6 bases and J gave up 6 bases, with 27 bases separating them. Germline V gene sequence: CDR1 MDHEN, CDR2 SYDVKM. The CDR3 is made up of 18 amino acids. CDR3 sequence reads: CASSRLGPAGLKSQPQHF. CDR3 DNA sequence: TGTGCCAGCAGCCGATTAGGGCCGGCAGGGTTAAAAAGTCAGCCCCAGCATTTT.

This clone was seen a handful of times. CDR3 sequence (DNA): TGTGCCAGCAGTTACTCGATGGGGCCCGGGTTCTTT. As protein: CASSYSMGPGFF. The chain carries TRBV6-2 or TRBV6-3 and TRBJ1-1, with D maybe TRBD1 (5 bases). This CDR3 is built from 12 residues. Trimming removed 0 bases from V and 14 bases from J, with 13 bases in between. CDR1 and CDR2 (germline): MNHEY, SVGEGT.

The CDR3 DNA reads as TGTGCCAGCAGCTTGGACAGGGGGGATTCACCCCTCCACTTT. This sequence encodes CASSLDRGDSPLHF. The chain is built from TRBV11-3 and TRBJ1-6; 10 bases are shared with TRBD1. The CDR3 runs 14 residues. With V trimmed by 3 bases and J by 8 bases, 1 base remained unmatched. CDR1 is SGHNT and CDR2 is YENEEA in the germline V gene.

The gene calls are TRBV12-3 or TRBV12-4 and TRBJ1-2; 7 bases are a match to TRBD1. There are 13 residues in the CDR3. Unmatched junction bases numbered 4, after V lost 5 bases and J lost 4 bases. The CDR3 DNA reads as TGTGCCAGCAGTCCGGGACAGACCTATGGCTACACCTTC. This encodes CASSPGQTYGYTF.

The rearrangement uses TRBV5-1 and TRBJ2-1; a weak D match, TRBD2 (5 bases). The CDR3 runs 16 residues. Deletions cut 4 bases from V and 0 bases from J, with 14 bases between. Germline V gene data show CDR1 as SGHRS and CDR2 as YFSETQ. The CDR3 region has the DNA TGCGCCAGCAGCCCCACCTCGGGGAGCTCCTACAATGAGCAGTTCTTC. It codes for CASSPTSGSSYNEQFF. Combining the CDR3 with reference TRBV5-1 and TRBJ2-1 gives the whole variable domain KAGVTQTPRYLIKTRGQQVTLSCSPISGHRSVSWYQQTPGQGLQFLFEYFSETQRNKGNFPGRFSGRQFSNSRSEMNVSTLELGDSALYLCASSPTSGSSYNEQFFGPGTRLTVL.

This chain joins TRBV5-4 and TRBJ1-1; TRBD1 might be the D (6 bases). Germline CDR1 SGHNT, CDR2 YYREEE (reference sequence). This CDR3 is 16 amino acids long. Deletions cut 4 bases from V and 0 bases from J, with 16 bases between. CDR3 amino acids: CASSLPVGQMNTEAFF. CDR3 sequence (DNA): TGTGCCAGCAGCCTTCCGGTGGGACAAATGAACACTGAAGCTTTCTTT. Together with reference TRBV5-4 and TRBJ1-1, the CDR3 gives the full variable domain: ETGVTQSPTHLIKTRGQQVTLRCSSQSGHNTVSWYQQALGQGPQFIFQYYREEENGRGNFPPRFSGLQFPNYSSELNVNALELDDSALYLCASSLPVGQMNTEAFFGQGTRLTVV.

The V call is TRBV30, the J call TRBJ2-4; D not certain. The ends were cut back, 0 bases at V and 0 bases at J, with 12 bases in the middle. The CDR3 contains 16 residues. In germline, CDR1 is GTSNPN, CDR2 SVGIG (reference sequence). This chain's CDR3 is CAWSVRGRLAKNIQYF. In nucleotides, the CDR3 is TGTGCCTGGAGTGTACGTGGCAGGCTAGCCAAAAACATTCAGTACTTC.

The chain joins TRBV2 to TRBJ2-7, with 7 bases that match TRBD1. Losses at the gene ends were 6 bases for V and 0 bases for J; bases not matched to a gene: 11. This CDR3 is built from 16 residues. The germline V gene has CDR1 SNHLY and CDR2 FYNNEI. CDR3 protein: CASRDRLKSSSYEQYF. The DNA for the CDR3 is TGTGCCAGCAGGGACAGGCTAAAATCCTCCTCCTACGAGCAGTACTTC.

This clone was found once. This sequence joins TRBV5-1 and TRBJ1-3; a possible D gene is TRBD1 (6 bases). Germline lookup yields CDR1 SGHRS and CDR2 YFSETQ. The CDR3 is 15 residues long. Trimming took off 0 bases at V and 0 bases at J, with 7 bases between the two ends. The CDR3 sequence is CASSLEGDSGNTIYF. CDR3 nucleotides: TGCGCCAGCAGCTTGGAGGGGGACTCTGGAAACACCATATATTTT.

J is TRBJ2-3 and V is TRBV4-3; 8 bases line up with TRBD2. The CDR3 sequence is 16 residues long. The germline gives CDR1 LGHNA, CDR2 YSLEER. V lost 1 base to trimming and J lost 4 bases; unmatched junction nucleotides: 7. CDR3 bases: TGCGCCAGCAGCCAAGGTCTCGGGGGGGATGCAGATACGCAGTATTTT. Amino acids: CASSQGLGGDADTQYF.

The chain uses TRBV7-9 and TRBJ2-1; 8 bases map to TRBD2. The CDR3 loop spans 15 amino acids. V gave up 1 base and J gave up 4 bases; unmatched junction bases: 3. From germline, CDR1 is SEHNR and CDR2 FQNEAQ (reference sequence). The chain's CDR3 is CASSLEAGVYNEQFF. CDR3 sequence (DNA): TGTGCCAGCAGCTTAGAAGCGGGGGTGTACAATGAGCAGTTCTTC.

The chain combines TRBV5-6 with TRBJ2-1; TRBD1 agrees at 9 bases. The CDR3 is 13 residues long. V trimming: 4 bases; J trimming: 10 bases; junction bases outside the gene matches: 6. Germline loops: CDR1 SGHDT, CDR2 YYEEEE. CDR3 sequence: CASSPRTGEEQFF. The CDR3 DNA is TGTGCCAGCAGCCCCCGGACAGGGGAAGAGCAGTTCTTC.